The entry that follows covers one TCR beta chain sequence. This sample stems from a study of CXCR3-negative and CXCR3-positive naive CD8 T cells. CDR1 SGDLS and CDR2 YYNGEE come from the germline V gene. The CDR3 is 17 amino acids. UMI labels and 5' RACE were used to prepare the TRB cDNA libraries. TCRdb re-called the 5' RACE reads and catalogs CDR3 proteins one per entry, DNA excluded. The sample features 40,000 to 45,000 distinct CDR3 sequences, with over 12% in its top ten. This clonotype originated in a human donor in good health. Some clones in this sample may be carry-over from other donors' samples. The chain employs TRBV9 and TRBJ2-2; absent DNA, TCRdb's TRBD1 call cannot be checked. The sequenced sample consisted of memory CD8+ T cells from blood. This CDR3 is CASSVPVRVLNTGELFF.